This is a list of T cell receptor beta chains from one sample in a study of blood T cell repertoires in COVID-19. Sequencing used immunoSEQ multiplex PCR; TCRdb keeps in-frame clones, though not all of them. The table lists roughly 160,000 clones, approximately 88% of them singletons. Sequenced material: peripheral blood. The source is a woman aged 55-70 years with acute or convalescent COVID-19. CDR3s leave out the opening cysteine and the closing phenylalanine or tryptophan. Size values are once, few and many counts, or a class for expanded clones, and some rows have none.

j_call,v_call,clone_size,cdr3_aa
TRBJ1-6,TRBV19,NA,ASSIDRWTAYNSPLH
TRBJ1-1,TRBV18,NA,ASSESGGFGEAF
TRBJ1-3,TRBV7-7,NA,ASSRDRGNTIY
TRBJ1-4,TRBV30,NA,AWSLSGRNNEKLF
TRBJ1-4,TRBV28,NA,ASASPGSPREKLF
TRBJ2-7,TRBV13,NA,ASSPRDRVGQY
TRBJ1-2,TRBV18,NA,ASSPIDGANYGYT
TRBJ1-3,TRBV19,NA,ASQTGILSGNTIY
TRBJ1-1,TRBV12-3/TRBV12-4,once,ASSRVGDTEAF
TRBJ2-7,TRBV7-2,NA,ASSRTSGGSYEQY
TRBJ2-5,TRBV7-2,NA,ASSLARSGAHETQY
TRBJ1-2,TRBV12-3/TRBV12-4,NA,ASTLDRSEGYT
TRBJ2-3,TRBV5-1,once,ASSPLRAAVTDTQY
TRBJ2-7,TRBV5-1,NA,ASSLGFGGPSYEQY
TRBJ1-2,TRBV3-1/TRBV3-2,NA,ASSQGTGANYGYT
TRBJ1-1,TRBV9,once,ASSVGERAGTEAF
TRBJ2-7,TRBV5-1,NA,ASSADGGFYEQY
TRBJ1-4,TRBV6-5,NA,ASSYSRSRGEKLF
TRBJ2-2,TRBV4-1,NA,ASSLWGQNTGELF
TRBJ2-3,TRBV24-1,NA,ATSDGGTGGITDTQY
TRBJ1-2,TRBV12-3/TRBV12-4,NA,ASSLSLGGGYT
TRBJ2-7,TRBV18,NA,ASSAGYEQY
TRBJ2-3,TRBV21-1,NA,ASSKVRRGFSRTDTQY
TRBJ1-2,TRBV7-9,NA,ASSPLTQGYGYT
TRBJ2-2,TRBV19,NA,ASSRGQGTGELF
TRBJ2-1,TRBV5-1,NA,ASSLERGANNEQF
TRBJ1-2,TRBV9,NA,ASSESGVDGYT
TRBJ2-7,TRBV3-1/TRBV3-2,once,ASSQDNEQY
TRBJ1-1,TRBV7-8,NA,ASSRQGTTEAF
TRBJ1-1,TRBV19,NA,ASTGRDRTEAF